This is a list of T cell receptor beta chains from one sample in a study of early T cells in non-severe SARS-CoV-2 infection. Via MiXCR, TCRdb re-called the 5' RACE reads, giving one row per CDR3 protein. The data contain 60,000 to 75,000 distinct CDR3 sequences, roughly 11% of them singletons. This specimen was whole blood, taken at baseline. Source of these receptors: an adult who was a healthcare worker with PCR-confirmed SARS-CoV-2 infection or an uninfected control (not recorded which). The CDR3 runs from the conserved cysteine through the conserved F or W. Fields, in order: V gene, J gene, D gene, CDR3 length, clone size, CDR3 protein, CDR3 DNA. D genes are given only for firm matches. Clone sizes are given selectively: once, few, many, or a class where the clone is expanded.

TRBV2	TRBJ2-7	-	15	many	CASSSGKTGIYEQYF	TGTGCCAGCAGTAGCGGGAAAACAGGGATCTACGAGCAGTACTTC
TRBV11-2	TRBJ1-1	-	14	-	CASSLLPVNTEAFF	TGTGCCAGCAGCTTACTGCCAGTGAACACTGAAGCTTTCTTT
TRBV30	TRBJ1-3	-	13	-	CAWKNQGGNTIYF	TGTGCCTGGAAAAATCAAGGGGGAAACACCATATATTTT
TRBV4-1	TRBJ2-5	-	13	few	CASSQAGSETQYF	TGCGCCAGCAGCCAAGCTGGGTCGGAGACCCAGTACTTC
TRBV7-9	TRBJ1-1	-	14	few	CASSVSNMNTEAFF	TGTGCCAGCAGCGTCAGTAACATGAACACTGAAGCTTTCTTT
TRBV5-4	TRBJ1-4	TRBD1	16	-	CASSTGGVRTNEKLFF	TGTGCCAGCAGTACAGGGGGCGTCCGTACTAATGAAAAACTGTTTTTT
TRBV11-1	TRBJ2-1	-	13	-	CASSLSRNNEQFF	TGTGCCAGCAGCTTATCACGGAACAATGAGCAGTTCTTC
TRBV24-1	TRBJ2-3	-	14	few	CATSEPPPGDTQYF	TGTGCCACCAGTGAACCCCCCCCGGGAGATACGCAGTATTTT
TRBV6-2/TRBV6-3	TRBJ2-5	-	14	many	CASSRWGAEETQYF	TGTGCCAGCAGCCGATGGGGGGCGGAGGAGACCCAGTACTTC
TRBV29-1	TRBJ1-1	-	12	-	CSVLKLGTEAFF	TGCAGCGTTCTTAAGTTGGGGACTGAAGCTTTCTTT
TRBV18	TRBJ2-1	TRBD2	16	-	CASSPSWLAGYNEQFF	TGTGCCAGCTCACCATCCTGGCTAGCGGGATACAATGAGCAGTTCTTC
TRBV5-6	TRBJ2-1	TRBD1	13	many	CASSPGQYREQFF	TGTGCCAGCAGCCCGGGACAGTATCGCGAGCAGTTCTTC
TRBV6-1	TRBJ2-4	-	15	few	CASSVSGAAKNIQYF	TGTGCCAGCAGTGTGTCGGGGGCGGCCAAAAACATTCAGTACTTC
TRBV3-1	TRBJ2-2	-	13	-	CASSPFLVGELFF	TGTGCCAGCAGCCCGTTCCTCGTCGGGGAGCTGTTTTTT
TRBV9	TRBJ1-2	-	12	-	CASSVVRSGYTF	TGTGCCAGCAGCGTAGTTCGGAGTGGCTACACCTTC
TRBV13	TRBJ2-3	-	13	-	CASSLGLPDTQYF	TGTGCCAGCAGCTTAGGTTTGCCAGATACGCAGTATTTT
TRBV12-3/TRBV12-4	TRBJ1-1	-	12	-	CASSRQFTEAFF	TGTGCCAGCAGTCGACAGTTCACTGAAGCTTTCTTT
TRBV12-3/TRBV12-4	TRBJ2-7	TRBD1	14	-	CASSPGQGVNEQYF	TGTGCCAGCAGCCCTGGACAGGGGGTCAACGAGCAGTACTTC
TRBV5-1	TRBJ2-1	TRBD2	17	-	CASSLAPLAGGYNEQFF	TGCGCCAGCAGCTTAGCCCCCCTAGCGGGAGGATACAATGAGCAGTTCTTC
TRBV4-3	TRBJ2-2	-	17	few	CASSHGDRKVFTGELFF	TGCGCCAGCAGCCACGGAGACAGGAAAGTTTTTACCGGGGAGCTGTTTTTT
TRBV9	TRBJ2-3	-	15	few	CASSPNQGPKDTQYF	TGTGCCAGCAGCCCTAACCAAGGGCCCAAAGATACGCAGTATTTT
TRBV6-2/TRBV6-3	TRBJ2-5	TRBD1	14	many	CASSYGQETETQYF	TGTGCCAGCAGTTACGGACAGGAGACAGAGACCCAGTACTTC
TRBV7-6	TRBJ1-5	-	13	-	CASSFRSNQPQHF	TGTGCCAGCAGCTTCCGTAGCAATCAGCCCCAGCATTTT
TRBV29-1	TRBJ2-7	TRBD2	13	many	CSVVTSGAYEQYF	TGCAGCGTTGTGACTAGCGGCGCCTACGAGCAGTACTTC
TRBV18	TRBJ1-6	-	14	many	CASSPTDSYSPLHF	TGTGCCAGCTCACCAACGGACAGCTATTCACCCCTCCACTTT
TRBV5-4	TRBJ1-6	-	13	many	CASSLDIISTLHF	TGTGCCAGCAGCTTGGACATCATTTCGACCCTCCACTTT
TRBV7-2	TRBJ2-7	TRBD2	18	few	CASSIRTGGPRSSYEQYF	TGTGCCAGCAGCATAAGAACGGGAGGACCACGTAGCTCCTACGAGCAGTACTTC
TRBV6-5	TRBJ1-2	TRBD1	17	few	CASSSLTGTGANYGYTF	TGTGCCAGCAGTTCCTTAACCGGGACAGGGGCTAACTATGGCTACACCTTC
TRBV11-1	TRBJ2-7	TRBD2	15	many	CASSLGGTGSYEQYF	TGTGCCAGCAGCTTGGGGGGGACGGGCTCCTACGAGCAGTACTTC
TRBV29-1	TRBJ2-5	-	12	-	CSVGISRETQYF	TGCAGCGTCGGTATCAGTCGAGAGACCCAGTACTTC
TRBV20-1	TRBJ1-1	-	13	many	CSARGSQGTEAFF	TGCAGTGCTAGAGGATCGCAGGGGACTGAAGCTTTCTTT
TRBV2	TRBJ1-1	TRBD1	13	-	CASPGGVGTEAFF	TGTGCCAGCCCAGGGGGCGTTGGGACTGAAGCTTTCTTT
TRBV6-1	TRBJ2-7	-	11	few	CASSEGRGQYF	TGTGCCAGCAGTGAGGGCCGGGGACAGTACTTC
TRBV6-1	TRBJ2-7	TRBD1	12	few	CATGQGGYEQYF	TGTGCCACTGGACAGGGTGGCTACGAGCAGTACTTC
TRBV6-5	TRBJ1-4	-	17	few	CASRGRWGFATNEKLFF	TGTGCCAGCAGAGGGAGATGGGGTTTTGCAACTAATGAAAAACTGTTTTTT
TRBV18	TRBJ1-5	-	13	-	CASSTDVHQPQHF	TGTGCCAGCTCTACAGATGTACATCAGCCCCAGCATTTT
TRBV7-9	TRBJ2-3	-	14	many	CASSLGLGSDTQYF	TGTGCCAGCAGCTTAGGATTGGGTAGTGATACGCAGTATTTT
TRBV20-1	TRBJ2-5	TRBD1	13	many	CSATDRGQETQYF	TGCAGTGCGACGGACAGGGGACAAGAGACCCAGTACTTC
TRBV5-4	TRBJ2-1	TRBD2	16	few	CASSSSGSFTYNEQFF	TGTGCCAGCAGCTCTAGCGGGAGCTTCACCTACAATGAGCAGTTCTTC
TRBV10-3	TRBJ2-7	TRBD1	15	many	CAISLAGRGNYEQYF	TGTGCCATCAGCCTCGCAGGCAGGGGGAACTACGAGCAGTACTTC
TRBV29-1	TRBJ2-7	TRBD1	15	-	CSVDSRGRGPYEQYF	TGCAGCGTTGATTCAAGGGGCAGGGGGCCCTACGAGCAGTACTTC
TRBV3-1	TRBJ1-1	TRBD1	15	few	CASRPRGDRGRSAFF	TGTGCCAGCAGGCCAAGGGGGGACAGGGGGCGATCAGCTTTCTTT
TRBV7-2	TRBJ1-3	TRBD1	14	-	CASQIQGGGNTIYF	TGTGCCAGCCAAATACAGGGGGGTGGAAACACCATATATTTT
TRBV7-9	TRBJ2-5	-	14	few	CASSRGQRAETQYF	TGTGCCAGCAGCCGGGGACAGCGGGCAGAGACCCAGTACTTC
TRBV12-3/TRBV12-4	TRBJ2-7	-	14	many	CASSLTGTTYEQYF	TGTGCCAGCAGTTTGACCGGGACAACCTACGAGCAGTACTTC